The 26 T cell receptor beta chains in this list originate from one sample, sequenced in a study of cytotoxic CD8 clonotypes in ibrutinib-treated CLL. Some clones are missing from TCRdb's copy, which holds only in-frame ones; the method was immunoSEQ multiplex PCR. Found here are 190,000 or so clones, around 72% of them singletons; the top ten hold around 15%. The material sequenced was PBMCs, taken after 24 months of ibrutinib treatment. These TCRs come from a human donor with chronic lymphocytic leukemia.

V gene TRBV29-1 combines with J gene TRBJ2-2; D not resolved. This CDR3 spans 15 amino acids. V gave up 4 bases and J gave up 3 bases, with 15 bases separating them. Germline lookup yields CDR1 SQVTM and CDR2 ANQGSEA. The CDR3 sequence is CSVAHWSGDTGELFF. The DNA for the CDR3 is TGCAGCGTTGCCCACTGGTCAGGAGACACCGGGGAGCTGTTTTTT.

The rearrangement links TRBV5-1 to TRBJ2-1; D is uncertain. The CDR3 length is 17 residues. Germline V gives CDR1 SGHRS, CDR2 YFSETQ. The V end lost 0 bases, the J end lost 3 bases, and 16 bases lay between the germline ends. The CDR3 protein is CASSLVQVRTYYNEQFF. The CDR3 DNA is TGCGCCAGCAGCTTGGTCCAGGTGCGCACCTACTACAATGAGCAGTTCTTC. The variable domain in full, with the rest retrieved from reference TRBV5-1 and TRBJ2-1, is KAGVTQTPRYLIKTRGQQVTLSCSPISGHRSVSWYQQTPGQGLQFLFEYFSETQRNKGNFPGRFSGRQFSNSRSEMNVSTLELGDSALYLCASSLVQVRTYYNEQFFGPGTRLTVL.

The genes are TRBV30 and TRBJ2-3, with D perhaps TRBD1 (6 bases). Deletions cut 6 bases from V and 4 bases from J, with 17 bases between. Germline CDR1 is GTSNPN and CDR2 is SVGIG (reference sequence). The CDR3 has 14 residues. CDR3 residues: CACIGGSFPDTQYF. In nucleotides, the CDR3 is TGTGCCTGTATAGGGGGTTCGTTTCCAGATACGCAGTATTTT.

The chain uses TRBV18 and TRBJ2-5, with unresolved D. Germline CDR1 KGHSH, CDR2 LQKENI. The CDR3 totals 12 residues. V gave up 4 bases and J gave up 0 bases, with 3 bases separating them. DNA of the CDR3: TGTGCCAGCTCACAGGACCAAGAGACCCAGTACTTC. It translates to CASSQDQETQYF.

The rearrangement uses TRBV7-2 and TRBJ2-7; a weak D match, TRBD1 (6 bases). The CDR3 contains 15 residues. Trimming took 0 bases from V and 6 from J, leaving 15 bases between them. Per the germline V gene, CDR1 is SGHTA and CDR2 is FQGNSA. The CDR3 coding sequence is TGTGCCAGCAGCTTAGCCCCTCAGGGGTTGGGCGAGCAGTACTTC. Protein sequence: CASSLAPQGLGEQYF. The variable domain in full, with the rest retrieved from reference TRBV7-2 and TRBJ2-7, is GAGVSQSPSNKVTEKGKDVELRCDPISGHTALYWYRQSLGQGLEFLIYFQGNSAPDKSGLPSDRFSAERTGGSVSTLTIQRTQQEDSAVYLCASSLAPQGLGEQYFGPGTRLTVT.

This chain links TRBV4-3 with TRBJ2-7, with 7 positions matching TRBD1. The CDR3 totals 16 residues. Unmatched junction bases numbered 11, after V lost 0 bases and J lost 6 bases. CDR1 is LGHNA, CDR2 YSLEER, per germline. CDR3 loop: CASSQEDRYKVREQYF. Here the CDR3 DNA reads TGCGCCAGCAGCCAAGAGGACAGGTATAAAGTACGCGAGCAGTACTTC.

The gene calls are TRBV18 and TRBJ1-1; no clear D gene. V lost 0 bases to trimming and J lost 3 bases, with 11 bases between them. Germline V lookup: CDR1 KGHSH, CDR2 LQKENI. This CDR3 contains 15 residues. The DNA for the CDR3 is TGTGCCAGCTCACCACCGAGGATTAGGGACACTGAAGCTTTCTTT. This codes for CASSPPRIRDTEAFF. The entire variable domain, with the rest obtained from reference TRBV18 and TRBJ1-1, is as follows: NAGVMQNPRHLVRRRGQEARLRCSPMKGHSHVYWYRQLPEEGLKFMVYLQKENIIDESGMPKERFSAEFPKEGPSILRIQQVVRGDSAAYFCASSPPRIRDTEAFFGQGTRLTVV.

This clone was detected only once. The chain uses TRBV11-2 and TRBJ2-7; 9 nucleotides agree with TRBD2. Germline loops: CDR1 SGHAT, CDR2 FQNNGV. V lost 4 bases to trimming and J lost 1 base; unmatched junction nucleotides: 5. The CDR3 spans 15 residues. The CDR3 is CASSYGLAKSYEQYF. CDR3 DNA sequence: TGTGCCAGCAGCTACGGACTAGCGAAATCCTACGAGCAGTACTTC. The full variable domain, completed using reference TRBV11-2 and TRBJ2-7, is EAGVAQSPRYKIIEKRQSVAFWCNPISGHATLYWYQQILGQGPKLLIQFQNNGVVDDSQLPKDRFSAERLKGVDSTLKIQPAKLEDSAVYLCASSYGLAKSYEQYFGPGTRLTVT.

As regards this clone: One end of the junction fails to match germline, which may point to a read error. The CDR3 DNA reads as TGTGCTAGCAGCCCACGACTAGCGGGAGAAGGAACCGGGGAGCTGTTTTTT. Translated: CASSPRLAGEGTGELFF. The rearrangement links TRBV7-7 to TRBJ2-2, with 12 nucleotides matching TRBD2. Germline loops: CDR1 SSHAT, CDR2 FNYEAQ (reference sequence). The CDR3 has 17 residues. The full variable domain, completed using reference TRBV7-7 and TRBJ2-2, is GAGVSQSPRYKVTKRGQDVTLRCDPISSHATLYWYQQALGQGPEFLTYFNYEAQPDKSGLPSDRFSAERPEGSISTLTIQRTEQRDSAMYRCASSPRLAGEGTGELFFGEGSRLTVL.

This clone was detected once. CDR3 in DNA: TGTGCCAGCAGCGTAGTGTACGGGAGGGAGAACACCGGGGAGCTGTTTTTT. Its protein product is CASSVVYGRENTGELFF. The V and J genes are TRBV9 and TRBJ2-2; the match to TRBD2 covers 8 bases. V shed 0 bases and J 1 base; nucleotides not matched to a gene: 5. CDR1 and CDR2 from the germline V gene are SGDLS and YYNGEE. The CDR3 sequence is 17 residues long.

The V and J genes are TRBV4-2 and TRBJ2-7; D gene unclear. Trimming left V 0 bases short and J 3 bases short, with 6 bases between. This CDR3 is 13 amino acids long. Germline V gives CDR1 LGHNA, CDR2 YNFKEQ. The CDR3 coding sequence is TGTGCCAGCAGCCAAGATGTCAGCTACGAGCAGTACTTC. Translated: CASSQDVSYEQYF.

Remarks on this clone: At one boundary the junction diverges from the germline segment, which might be a read error. The rearrangement uses TRBV30 and TRBJ2-7; weak D call: TRBD2 (7 bases). The germline gives CDR1 GTSNPN, CDR2 SVGIG (reference sequence). CDR3 length: 12 residues. The CDR3 loop is CAGRGGYYEQYF. CDR3 sequence (DNA): TGTGCCGGGAGGGGGGGGTACTACGAGCAGTACTTC.

The chain combines TRBV27 with TRBJ2-1; TRBD1 matches at 8 bases. The trim removed 6 bases at V and 4 bases at J, leaving 11 bases unmatched. The CDR3 totals 16 residues. CDR1 is MNHEY, CDR2 SMNVEV, per germline (reference sequence). The CDR3 protein is CASRKGGQGRYNEQFF. In DNA, the CDR3 is TGTGCCAGCAGAAAAGGTGGACAGGGACGTTACAATGAGCAGTTCTTC.

This clone has only one observation. V is TRBV5-1 and J is TRBJ2-2, with TRBD2 as a possible D gene (6 bases). Germline loops: CDR1 SGHRS, CDR2 YFSETQ. This CDR3 comprises 15 residues. V lost 5 bases and J lost 7, with 18 bases in between. CDR3 nucleotides: TGCGCCAGCAGTCCGGACCCCGGAGGGGTCGGGGAGCTGTTTTTT. It specifies CASSPDPGGVGELFF.

The V gene is TRBV7-4, the J gene TRBJ2-7, with D unclear. V was trimmed by 3 bases and J by 1 base, leaving 13 bases between them. CDR1 and CDR2 (germline): SGHVT, SQSDAQ. This CDR3 is 15 amino acids long. The CDR3 DNA follows: TGTGCCAGCAGCTTTCCTCGCAGGCCTTCCTACGAGCAGTACTTC. As protein: CASSFPRRPSYEQYF.

The V and J genes are TRBV6-1 and TRBJ2-7; 8 bases align to TRBD2. Germline V gene data show CDR1 as MNHNS and CDR2 as SASEGT. After removal of 7 bases from V and 2 bases from J, the junction contained 4 bases not matched to a gene. This CDR3 is built from 13 residues. The CDR3 DNA reads TGTGCCAGCAACCTTAGCGGGACCTACGAGCAGTACTTC. Translation: CASNLSGTYEQYF.

The V call is TRBV9, the J call TRBJ2-7; D ambiguous. This CDR3 has 15 amino acids. V lost 0 bases and J 6 bases, leaving 16 bases between the germline ends. Germline lookup yields CDR1 SGDLS and CDR2 YYNGEE. The CDR3, as DNA: TGTGCCAGCAGCGTAGTCGGCAGTCCATACTCCGAGCAGTACTTC. As protein: CASSVVGSPYSEQYF. The full variable domain, completed using reference TRBV9 and TRBJ2-7, is DSGVTQTPKHLITATGQRVTLRCSPRSGDLSVYWYQQSLDQGLQFLIQYYNGEERAKGNILERFSAQQFPDLHSELNLSSLELGDSALYFCASSVVGSPYSEQYFGPGTRLTVT.

This chain joins TRBV5-4 and TRBJ2-7; D might be TRBD1 (5 bases). V was shortened by 4 bases and J by 2 bases, with 16 bases between the two germline ends. This CDR3 is built from 15 residues. Germline CDR1 SGHNT, CDR2 YYREEE (reference sequence). CDR3 protein: CASSQEYRSTYEQYF. DNA for the CDR3: TGTGCCAGCAGCCAAGAGTACAGGTCGACCTACGAGCAGTACTTC.

The V call is TRBV4-2, the J call TRBJ2-5, with D perhaps matching TRBD1 (5 bases). Trimming removed 5 bases from V and 2 bases from J, with 21 bases in between. The CDR3 spans 17 residues. Per germline, CDR1 LGHNA and CDR2 YNFKEQ. CDR3 sequence: CASSLPPTALKQETQYF. The CDR3 DNA is TGTGCCAGCAGCTTGCCTCCGACAGCCTTAAAGCAAGAGACCCAGTACTTC.

The gene calls are TRBV10-1 and TRBJ2-3; the match to TRBD2 covers 10 bases. Trimming at V came to 2 bases and at J to 2 bases, leaving 1 base not matched to a gene. Germline CDR1 WNHNN, CDR2 SYGVQD (reference sequence). This CDR3 has 15 amino acids. The CDR3 reads CASSEGLAATDTQYF. The CDR3 nucleotides are TGCGCCAGCAGTGAGGGACTAGCGGCCACAGATACGCAGTATTTT.

The chain has TRBV7-8 and TRBJ2-7; TRBD1 is a possible D gene (5 bases). The CDR3 runs 15 residues. Per the germline V gene, CDR1 is SGHVS and CDR2 is FQNEAQ. V gave up 5 bases and J gave up 1 base, with 15 bases separating them. CDR3 sequence reads: CASSTEGTGSYEQYF. CDR3 nucleotide sequence: TGTGCCAGCAGCACCGAAGGTACAGGATCCTACGAGCAGTACTTC. Combining the CDR3 with reference TRBV7-8 and TRBJ2-7 gives the whole variable domain GAGVSQSPRYKVAKRGQDVALRCDPISGHVSLFWYQQALGQGPEFLTYFQNEAQLDKSGLPSDRFFAERPEGSVSTLKIQRTQQEDSAVYLCASSTEGTGSYEQYFGPGTRLTVT.

V and J are TRBV15 and TRBJ1-1, with unresolved D. The CDR3 is 11 amino acids. Germline CDR1 LNHNV, CDR2 YYDKDF (reference sequence). CDR3 nucleotides: TGTGCGTCGCGGGAGAACACTGAAGCTTTCTTT. Encoded protein: CASRENTEAFF.

This clone was recorded a few times. The chain's CDR3 is CASRGTPLPTDTQYF. The DNA of the CDR3 is TGTGCCAGCAGGGGGACTCCGCTACCCACAGATACGCAGTATTTT. J is TRBJ2-3 and V is TRBV2; tentatively, D is TRBD2 (6 bases). The germline V and J ends were trimmed by 6 bases and 2 bases, with 15 bases remaining between them. CDR1 is SNHLY, CDR2 FYNNEI, per germline. The CDR3 covers 15 residues.

This clone was detected once. The V call is TRBV5-1, the J call TRBJ2-1; D perhaps matches TRBD1 (6 bases). Germline CDR1 SGHRS, CDR2 YFSETQ. V was shortened by 0 bases and J by 0 bases, with 13 bases between the two germline ends. This CDR3 is 17 amino acids long. CDR3 residues: CASSLDGVQGSYNEQFF. CDR3 nucleotides: TGCGCCAGCAGCTTGGACGGGGTACAGGGCTCCTACAATGAGCAGTTCTTC.

The chain employs TRBV10-1 and TRBJ1-1, with D uncertain. The V end lost 3 bases, the J end lost 4 bases, and 12 bases lay between the germline ends. This CDR3 is 14 amino acids long. In germline, CDR1 is WNHNN, CDR2 SYGVQD (reference sequence). The CDR3 is CASSDESVSTEAFF. The CDR3 nucleotides read TGCGCCAGCAGTGATGAATCGGTGAGCACTGAAGCTTTCTTT.

The J gene is TRBJ1-2, the V gene TRBV6-5; weak D call: TRBD1 (5 bases). V dropped 5 bases and J dropped 4 bases, with 11 bases sitting between them. CDR3 size: 13 residues. CDR1 and CDR2 from the germline V gene are MNHEY and SVGAGI. The CDR3 nucleotides read TGTGCCAGCAGTCGACAGTTACTCTATGGCTACACCTTC. Protein: CASSRQLLYGYTF.